Given below is one TCR beta chain in context. The antigen is not known. The CDR3 has 15 residues. V lost 8 bases and J lost 6; bases outside the gene matches: 12. The V gene's germline CDR1 is SGDLS and CDR2 YYNGEE. The entry originates in a study of cytomegalovirus exposure and HLA in healthy donors. About the study: In an early release, HLA-typed donors contributed some 88 million unique TCR sequences.

Researchers ran the PCR with 60 Vbeta and 13 Jbeta primers. Sequencing was performed with immunoSEQ multiplex PCR; in TCRdb, only in-frame clones are kept and a portion is missing. The profile shows 130,000 or so clones, 65% to 80% of them singletons. Whole-study findings and limits: When analyzed later, a missense DCLRE1C variant was found to be linked to TCR beta V- and J-gene trimming. As immune exposure information, only CMV serostatus was available. Previously analyzed data showed that most TCR beta V segments were productive at a frequency of about 90% or about 30%.

This chain joins TRBV9 and TRBJ1-1; TRBD1 matches at 11 bases. Material: PBMCs. The clonotype originates from a man between 18 and 29 years old in good health and CMV-seropositive. The CDR3 here is CASRAGTGGFAEAFF. CDR3 sequence (DNA): TGTGCCAGTCGAGCCGGGACAGGGGGGTTCGCTGAAGCTTTCTTT.